The next 21 T cell receptor beta chains were all read from a single sample in a study of OX40 agonist ivuxolimab in advanced cancers. Library prep was done by the immunoSEQ multiplex PCR assay. Imported from immuneACCESS, the table was reduced by TCRdb to in-frame sequences with V and J called. These copies leave out some clones; in studies compared against another copy, an unresolved V gene accounts for under half, and the cause of the remainder is not known. In this sample the table shows about 45,000 clones, over 80% of which occur a single time. Around 28% of the sample is in the top ten clones. This sample comprised CD4+ or CD8+ T cells sorted from blood, obtained in a trial of the OX40 agonist ivuxolimab. These receptor sequences come from an adult with an advanced solid tumor such as melanoma, head and neck, liver or kidney cancer.

Comment on this clone: The identical CDR3 is also encoded by other nucleotide sequences in the sample. The gene calls are TRBV27 and TRBJ2-6; D gene ambiguous. The CDR3 spans 13 residues. With 6 bases removed from V and 0 bases from J, the gap between germline ends came to 3 bases. CDR1 is MNHEY and CDR2 is SMNVEV in the germline V gene (reference sequence). The CDR3 nucleotides read TGTGCCAGCAGCCTCTCTGGGGCCAACGTCCTGACTTTC. Its translation is CASSLSGANVLTF.

V and J are TRBV6-5 and TRBJ2-7; D possibly corresponds to TRBD2 (7 bases). Germline V lookup: CDR1 MNHEY, CDR2 SVGAGI. CDR3 length: 15 amino acids. V dropped 1 base and J dropped 6 bases, with 16 bases sitting between them. CDR3 sequence: CASSYFGGGRGEQYF. CDR3 sequence (DNA): TGTGCCAGCAGTTACTTTGGCGGGGGCCGTGGCGAGCAGTACTTC.

The chain joins TRBV11-2 to TRBJ2-7; TRBD2 matches at 10 bases. CDR1 and CDR2 from the germline V gene are SGHAT and FQNNGV. This CDR3 comprises 14 residues. The V and J ends lost 4 bases and 1 base, in that order; junction bases with no gene match: 1. CDR3 bases: TGTGCCAGCAGCTGGACTAGCGGTTCCTACGAGCAGTACTTC. Amino acids: CASSWTSGSYEQYF.

The chain joins TRBV19 to TRBJ2-1; possible D gene TRBD1, 6 bases. The germline CDR1 and CDR2 sequences are LNHDA and SQIVND (reference sequence). Trimming removed 8 bases from V and 0 bases from J, with 11 bases in between. The CDR3 sequence is 14 residues long. The CDR3 DNA sequence: TGTGCCAGTGGAACAGGGAGCTCCTACAATGAGCAGTTCTTC. Protein sequence: CASGTGSSYNEQFF. Combining the CDR3 with reference TRBV19 and TRBJ2-1 gives the whole variable domain DGGITQSPKYLFRKEGQNVTLSCEQNLNHDAMYWYRQDPGQGLRLIYYSQIVNDFQKGDIAEGYSVSREKKESFPLTVTSAQKNPTAFYLCASGTGSSYNEQFFGPGTRLTVL.

The genes are TRBV30 and TRBJ2-1; TRBD2 agrees at 9 bases. The CDR3 extends over 16 amino acids. The junction had 10 bases not matched to a gene; V was cut back by 3 bases and J by 4 bases. Germline V gene data show CDR1 as GTSNPN and CDR2 as SVGIG (reference sequence). The CDR3 DNA reads TGTGCCTGGAGCGCAGGACTAGCGCTAAAGTACAATGAGCAGTTCTTC. Translated: CAWSAGLALKYNEQFF.

This chain links TRBV27 with TRBJ2-2; D possibly corresponds to TRBD1 (6 bases). CDR3 size: 15 residues. Per the germline V gene, CDR1 is MNHEY and CDR2 is SMNVEV (reference sequence). Trimming left V 5 bases short and J 0 bases short, with 10 bases between. CDR3 DNA sequence: TGTGCCAGCAGTGTCGGGACACCGAACACCGGGGAGCTGTTTTTT. Translating it yields CASSVGTPNTGELFF.

The genes are TRBV30 and TRBJ1-4; a weak D match, TRBD1 (5 bases). Trimming took off 4 bases at V and 8 bases at J, with 17 bases between the two ends. This CDR3 is 14 amino acids long. Germline V gene data show CDR1 as GTSNPN and CDR2 as SVGIG (reference sequence). CDR3 in DNA: TGTGCCTGGAAAAGGGGACGGCCGTTAGAAAAACTGTTTTTT. Amino acids: CAWKRGRPLEKLFF.

In DNA, the CDR3 is TGTGCCAGCAGCTTAGGCCGGAGGAACACTGAAGCTTTCTTT. It specifies CASSLGRRNTEAFF. The gene calls are TRBV7-8 and TRBJ1-1; D call uncertain. The CDR3 consists of 14 residues. The germline V and J ends were trimmed by 1 base and 1 base, with 7 bases remaining between them. CDR1 is SGHVS, CDR2 FQNEAQ, per germline. Drawing the rest from reference TRBV7-8 and TRBJ1-1, the complete variable domain is GAGVSQSPRYKVAKRGQDVALRCDPISGHVSLFWYQQALGQGPEFLTYFQNEAQLDKSGLPSDRFFAERPEGSVSTLKIQRTQQEDSAVYLCASSLGRRNTEAFFGQGTRLTVV.

The rearrangement links TRBV27 to TRBJ1-1; the D is unclear. The CDR3 has 14 residues. V lost 2 bases and J 6 bases, leaving 13 bases between the germline ends. Germline CDR1 reads MNHEY; CDR2 reads SMNVEV (reference sequence). The CDR3: CASSLGVMRSEAFF. The CDR3 DNA is TGTGCCAGCAGTTTAGGCGTAATGAGGTCTGAAGCTTTCTTT.

A few counts support this clone. V usage is TRBV7-9 and J usage is TRBJ1-1; D is unclear. The CDR3 extends over 12 amino acids. V gave up 2 bases and J gave up 8 bases, with 9 bases separating them. Germline CDR1 is SEHNR and CDR2 is FQNEAQ (reference sequence). Written as DNA, the CDR3 is TGTGCCAGCAGCTTAAACGGCAGAGAAGCTTTCTTT. Its translation is CASSLNGREAFF.

The genes are TRBV4-2 and TRBJ1-2; D not resolved. With 0 bases removed from V and 0 bases from J, the gap between germline ends came to 8 bases. The CDR3 spans 15 residues. From germline, CDR1 is LGHNA and CDR2 YNFKEQ. CDR3 loop: CASSQEHRANYGYTF. CDR3 nucleotides: TGTGCCAGCAGCCAAGAACACAGAGCTAACTATGGCTACACCTTC.

The chain employs TRBV4-1 and TRBJ1-2, with D unclear. V was cut by 4 bases and J by 7 bases, with 10 bases left in between. Per the germline V gene, CDR1 is MGHRA and CDR2 is YSYEKL. The length of the CDR3 is 12 residues. The CDR3 spells CASSLAGSGYTF. Here the CDR3 DNA reads TGCGCCAGCAGCCTCGCTGGTAGTGGCTACACCTTC.

On this clone itself: One junction end disagrees with the germline gene, perhaps due to a read error. V is TRBV9 and J is TRBJ1-3; weak D call: TRBD1 (6 bases). Germline V gene lookup returns CDR1 SGDLS and CDR2 YYNGEE. The CDR3 contains 16 residues. This CDR3 reads CASSPYDRPSGNTIYF. For the CDR3, the DNA is TGTGCCAGCAGCCCATACGACAGGCCGTCTGGGAACACCATATATTTT.

The rearrangement links TRBV6-5 to TRBJ1-2, with D perhaps TRBD1 (6 bases). The CDR3 has 14 amino acids. Trimming stripped 5 bases from V and 8 bases from J, with 18 bases between. From germline, CDR1 is MNHEY and CDR2 SVGAGI. CDR3 nucleotide sequence: TGTGCCAGCAGTACGTCTACAGGGAATGGAGGCTACACCTTC. Its translation is CASSTSTGNGGYTF.

The CDR3 coding sequence is TGTGCCAGCAGTTACCCGGGGGAGGGGGTGGACGAGCAGTACTTC. It yields the protein CASSYPGEGVDEQYF. This chain uses TRBV6-5 with TRBJ2-7; TRBD2 might be the D (7 bases). Germline loops: CDR1 MNHEY, CDR2 SVGAGI. This CDR3 is 15 amino acids long. V dropped 2 bases and J dropped 5 bases, with 16 bases sitting between them.

The V and J genes are TRBV5-4 and TRBJ2-2; tentative D call: TRBD1 (6 bases). V lost 4 bases to trimming and J lost 2 bases, with 9 bases between them. The germline CDR1 and CDR2 sequences are SGHNT and YYREEE (reference sequence). The CDR3 is 14 amino acids. The CDR3 sequence: CASSQQGNTGELFF. The CDR3 DNA follows: TGTGCCAGCAGCCAACAGGGAAACACCGGGGAGCTGTTTTTT.

This chain uses TRBV11-2 with TRBJ1-1; possible D gene TRBD1, 6 bases. CDR1 SGHAT and CDR2 FQNNGV come from the germline V gene. The CDR3 extends over 15 amino acids. Trimming took 2 bases from V and 4 from J, leaving 14 bases between them. As DNA, the CDR3 is TGTGCCAGCAGCTTAATTTCTCAGGGGACCACTGAAGCTTTCTTT. Its translation: CASSLISQGTTEAFF.

Of note for this clone: An end of the junction does not agree with germline; a read error may underlie this. J is TRBJ1-1 and V is TRBV7-7; unclear D gene. This CDR3 is built from 13 residues. The germline CDR1 and CDR2 sequences are SSHAT and FNYEAQ (reference sequence). This CDR3 reads CASSYEKNTEAFF. For the CDR3, the DNA is TGTGCTAGCAGCTATGAGAAGAACACTGAAGCTTTCTTT.

Turning to this clone: It is unclear where the CDR3 begins or ends on the DNA, so no DNA is shown, and the CDR3 is as TCRdb lists it. The chain combines TRBV27 with TRBJ2-1. Germline V gives CDR1 MNHEY, CDR2 SMNVEV (reference sequence). Both ends counted, the CDR3 spans 15 residues. This chain's CDR3 is CASSSSDLSYNEQFF.

The rearrangement joins TRBV2 to TRBJ1-5; D unresolved. CDR3 length: 13 amino acids. The germline CDR1 and CDR2 sequences are SNHLY and FYNNEI. V was cut by 7 bases and J by 6 bases, with 13 bases left in between. The CDR3 loop reads CASNRQPRQPQHF. CDR3 sequence (DNA): TGTGCCAGCAATAGGCAGCCCCGTCAGCCCCAGCATTTT.

The V and J genes are TRBV6-1 and TRBJ1-1; no clear D gene. This CDR3 has 14 residues. Germline V gene data show CDR1 as MNHNS and CDR2 as SASEGT. Trimming removed 5 bases from V and 0 bases from J, with 10 bases in between. CDR3 DNA: TGTGCCAGCAGTTCCGACATTTTGAACACTGAAGCTTTCTTT. Its protein is CASSSDILNTEAFF.